What follows are 9 T cell receptor beta chains derived from one specimen sequenced in a study of shared clonotypes between healthy human individuals. The data were produced by immunoSEQ multiplex PCR, yet TCRdb's version contains in-frame clones alone and is incomplete. The table has approximately 740,000 clones, roughly 70% seen once; the top ten hold approximately 1.7%. Source material: memory CD4+ T cells sorted from blood. This sample's subset: CD45RA-negative fraction. All receptors derive from a woman in her 30s in good health.

The chain couples TRBV5-4 to TRBJ2-1, with 10 positions matching TRBD1. This CDR3 contains 15 residues. The V gene's germline CDR1 is SGHNT and CDR2 YYREEE (reference sequence). V lost 4 bases to trimming and J lost 4 bases; unmatched junction nucleotides: 5. The CDR3 sequence is CASSIDRGRYNEQFF. CDR3 nucleotides: TGTGCCAGCAGCATTGACAGGGGGCGTTACAATGAGCAGTTCTTC.

This chain uses TRBV4-1 with TRBJ2-5; no firm D call. The CDR3 sequence is 14 residues long. Trimming pared 2 bases from V and 5 bases from J, leaving 12 bases between. Germline CDR1 and CDR2: MGHRA and YSYEKL. Here the CDR3 reads CASSQPQTAETQYF. CDR3 nucleotides: TGCGCCAGCAGCCAACCCCAGACCGCGGAGACCCAGTACTTC.

The chain joins TRBV6-5 to TRBJ2-7, with D tentatively TRBD2 (6 bases). The V and J ends lost 2 bases and 6 bases respectively, with 11 bases between them. The CDR3 covers 13 residues. Germline lookup yields CDR1 MNHEY and CDR2 SVGAGI. CDR3 region: CASSYGRYGEQYF. The CDR3, as DNA: TGTGCCAGCAGTTACGGGAGGTACGGCGAGCAGTACTTC.

The chain employs TRBV2 and TRBJ1-3, with a weak D call TRBD1 (6 bases). V was trimmed by 8 bases and J by 4 bases, leaving 15 bases between them. The germline CDR1 and CDR2 sequences are SNHLY and FYNNEI. The CDR3 covers 14 residues. CDR3 sequence reads: CASRTGRGGNTIYF. In DNA form, the CDR3 reads TGTGCCAGCCGAACAGGGAGGGGAGGAAACACCATATATTTT.

The gene calls are TRBV6-1 and TRBJ1-3; D unclear. The length of the CDR3 is 12 residues. Germline V gene data show CDR1 as MNHNS and CDR2 as SASEGT. Trimming cost V 5 bases and J 4 bases, with 6 bases left between them. CDR3 bases: TGTGCCAGCAGTTTGACGGGAAACACCATATATTTT. Translated, it gives CASSLTGNTIYF.

This chain uses TRBV10-3 with TRBJ2-5; 8 nucleotides match TRBD2. The CDR3 extends over 14 amino acids. J gave up 5 bases and V 2 bases, and 4 bases lay outside the gene matches. Germline CDR1 and CDR2: ENHRY and SYGVKD. CDR3 protein: CAISEGTRGETQYF. DNA of the CDR3: TGTGCCATCAGTGAGGGGACTAGAGGCGAGACCCAGTACTTC.

The chain carries TRBV5-1 and TRBJ1-2; D unresolved. The ends were cut back, 5 bases at V and 6 bases at J, with 14 bases in the middle. The length of the CDR3 is 13 residues. Germline V gives CDR1 SGHRS, CDR2 YFSETQ. The CDR3 DNA is TGCGCCAGCAGGAAAGAGCAGTGGGATGGCTACACCTTC. Its protein product is CASRKEQWDGYTF.

This chain joins TRBV7-9 and TRBJ2-3, with a tentative D call TRBD2 (6 bases). Trimming shortened V by 4 bases and J by 6 bases, and 14 bases separated the two germline ends. The V gene's germline CDR1 is SEHNR and CDR2 FQNEAQ (reference sequence). The CDR3 is 14 residues long. CDR3 nucleotides: TGTGCCAGCAGCTCCCCCCGAGGAGGGGATACGCAGTATTTT. This translates into CASSSPRGGDTQYF.

This clone was seen once. V usage is TRBV7-3 and J usage is TRBJ2-3, with no clear D. The germline V and J ends were trimmed by 5 bases and 4 bases, with 13 bases remaining between them. This CDR3 contains 14 residues. Germline-derived CDR1 and CDR2 are SGHTA and FQGTGA. The chain's CDR3 is CASSHTSAPDTQYF. DNA of the CDR3: TGTGCCAGCAGCCACACCTCAGCGCCAGATACGCAGTATTTT.